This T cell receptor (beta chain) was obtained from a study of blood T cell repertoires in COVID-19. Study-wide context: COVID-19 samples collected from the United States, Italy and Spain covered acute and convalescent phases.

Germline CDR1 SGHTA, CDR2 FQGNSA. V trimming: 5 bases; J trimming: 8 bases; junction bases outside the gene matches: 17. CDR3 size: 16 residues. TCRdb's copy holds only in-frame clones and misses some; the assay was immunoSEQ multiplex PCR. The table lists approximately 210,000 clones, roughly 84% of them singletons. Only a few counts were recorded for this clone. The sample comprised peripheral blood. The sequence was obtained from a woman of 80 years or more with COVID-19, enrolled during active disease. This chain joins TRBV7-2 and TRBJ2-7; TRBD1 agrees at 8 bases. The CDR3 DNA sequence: TGTGCCAGCAGCCCGTATACAGGGGGAAGGAGTTCGAAGCAGTACTTC. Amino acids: CASSPYTGGRSSKQYF.